A selection of T cell receptor beta chains follows, all from one sample in a study of shared clonotypes between healthy human individuals. Assay used: immunoSEQ multiplex PCR; TCRdb lists only in-frame clones, some missing. In the table there are nearly 2 million clones, just under 95% of which are singletons. The sequencing input was naive CD8+ T cells sorted from blood. Receptors were obtained from a man younger than 30 in good health. Both conserved end residues are part of each CDR3. D genes are given only for firm matches. A row's size may be missing; if present it is once, few, many or a size class.

NA	TRBV9	TRBD1	TRBJ1-2	TGTGCCAGCAGCTTCGGACAGGACAACTATGGCTACACCTTC	CASSFGQDNYGYTF
NA	TRBV4-2	NA	TRBJ2-2	TGTGCCAGCAGCCAAGATCTGGGGGGAACGGGGGAGCTGTTTTTT	CASSQDLGGTGELFF
NA	TRBV15	TRBD1	TRBJ1-5	TGTGCCACCAGCACCAGGGGGTTTAGCAATCAGCCCCAGCATTTT	CATSTRGFSNQPQHF
NA	TRBV21-1	NA	TRBJ2-2	TGTGCCAGCACCAGACGGACTTACACCGGGGAGCTGTTTTTT	CASTRRTYTGELFF
NA	TRBV28	NA	TRBJ1-1	TGTGCCAGCTCCCTCGGGGGGCTCATGAACACTGAAGCTTTCTTT	CASSLGGLMNTEAFF
NA	TRBV5-8	TRBD1	TRBJ1-4	TGTGCCAGCAGGGGGGACAGGCGTGCAACTAATGAAAAACTGTTTTTT	CASRGDRRATNEKLFF
NA	TRBV4-1	TRBD2	TRBJ2-7	TGCGCCAGCAGCCAAGATTGGGAGACTAGCGGGGCCGAGCAGTACTTC	CASSQDWETSGAEQYF
NA	TRBV6-1	TRBD2	TRBJ2-3	TGTGCCAGCAGTGTGTTAGCGGGGGGGGCCAGCACAGATACGCAGTATTTT	CASSVLAGGASTDTQYF
once	TRBV10-2	NA	TRBJ2-7	TGCGCCAGCAGCGGAATTTACGAGCAGTACTTC	CASSGIYEQYF
once	TRBV5-4	NA	TRBJ2-7	TGTGCCAGCAGCTTGAATGTCGGTCTCGAGCAGTACTTC	CASSLNVGLEQYF
NA	TRBV7-7	TRBD1	TRBJ2-1	TGTGCTAGCAGCTTGGGGACAGGGGGGGACGATGAGCAGTTCTTC	CASSLGTGGDDEQFF
NA	TRBV6-1	TRBD1	TRBJ2-7	TGTGCCGGACTGGACAGGGGATCCTACGAGCAGTACTTC	CAGLDRGSYEQYF
NA	TRBV30	NA	TRBJ1-2	TGTGCCTGGAGTGGCGAGGGGGGGTATGGCTACACCTTC	CAWSGEGGYGYTF
NA	TRBV4-1	NA	TRBJ2-5	TGCGCCAGCAGCCAAGCCCATCCCCGGGAGACCCAGTACTTC	CASSQAHPRETQYF
NA	TRBV10-1	TRBD1	TRBJ2-7	TGCGCCAGCAGACGCCTCGGGACAGGGTTCCCTTTAGGGTACTTC	CASRRLGTGFPLGYF
NA	TRBV6-1	NA	TRBJ1-4	TGTGCCAGCAGTGAAGGGGGGACGGAGAATGAAAAACTGTTTTTT	CASSEGGTENEKLFF
NA	TRBV5-6	NA	TRBJ2-7	TGTGCCAGCAGCTTACGACAGTTCCACGAGCAGTACTTC	CASSLRQFHEQYF
NA	TRBV30	NA	TRBJ2-2	TGTGCCGGATCGTCCCTGGGGGGGGCCGAGAACACCGGGGAGCTGTTTTTT	CAGSSLGGAENTGELFF
NA	TRBV7-9	NA	TRBJ1-5	TGTGCCACAAAACCGGATGTCGGGGGCAATCAGCCCCAGCATTTT	CATKPDVGGNQPQHF
NA	TRBV19	NA	TRBJ2-7	TGTGCCAAACAGGCGTCCTACGAGCAGTACTTC	CAKQASYEQYF
NA	TRBV2	NA	TRBJ1-5	TGTGCCAGCAGTGGGGGTGTTATAAGCAATCAGCCCCAGCATTTT	CASSGGVISNQPQHF
NA	TRBV11-2	NA	TRBJ2-1	TGTGCCAGCAGCCAACTGGGGGACTACAATGAGCAGTTCTTC	CASSQLGDYNEQFF
NA	TRBV19	NA	TRBJ2-7	TGTGCCAGTAGTATATTCCCGGGGGCCTACGAGCAGTACTTC	CASSIFPGAYEQYF
NA	TRBV6-1	NA	TRBJ2-7	TGTGCCAGCAGCGCGGGACTGTACTACGAGCAGTACTTC	CASSAGLYYEQYF
NA	TRBV9	TRBD2	TRBJ2-7	TGTGCCAGCAGCGTAGGGGCGACTAGCGGGGGCTACGAGCAGTACTTC	CASSVGATSGGYEQYF
NA	TRBV7-2	TRBD2	TRBJ2-7	TGTGCCAGCAGCTACAATAGCGGGGACGAGCAGTACTTC	CASSYNSGDEQYF
NA	TRBV7-9	NA	TRBJ1-5	TGTGCCAGCAGCTTAGCATCTCAGCCCCAGCATTTT	CASSLASQPQHF
NA	TRBV30	NA	TRBJ1-3	TGTGCCTGGTCTGAGGGGTCTGGAAACACCATATATTTT	CAWSEGSGNTIYF
NA	TRBV7-6	NA	TRBJ2-7	TGTGCCAGCAGCTTAGAAGGTGCCTACGAGCAGTACTTC	CASSLEGAYEQYF